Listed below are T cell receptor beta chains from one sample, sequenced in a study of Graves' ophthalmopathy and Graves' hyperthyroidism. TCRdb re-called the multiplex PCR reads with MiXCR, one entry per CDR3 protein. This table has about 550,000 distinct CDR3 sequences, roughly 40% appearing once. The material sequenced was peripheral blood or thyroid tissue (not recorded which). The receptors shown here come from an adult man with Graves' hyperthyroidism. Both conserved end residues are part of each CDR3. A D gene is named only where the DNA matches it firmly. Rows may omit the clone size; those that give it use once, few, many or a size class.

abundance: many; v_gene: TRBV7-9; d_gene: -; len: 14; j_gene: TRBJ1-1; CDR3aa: CASSFAGLMGEAFF; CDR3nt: TGTGCCAGCAGCTTCGCAGGGTTGATGGGTGAAGCTTTCTTT
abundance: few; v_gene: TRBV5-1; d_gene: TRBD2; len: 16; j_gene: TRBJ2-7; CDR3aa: CASSLDVGTSGHEQYF; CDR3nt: TGCGCCAGCAGCTTGGATGTTGGGACTAGCGGTCACGAGCAGTACTTC
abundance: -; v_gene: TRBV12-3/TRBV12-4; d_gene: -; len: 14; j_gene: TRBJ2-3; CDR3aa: CASSLAGPADTQYF; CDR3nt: TGTGCCAGCAGTTTGGCGGGACCTGCGGATACGCAGTATTTT
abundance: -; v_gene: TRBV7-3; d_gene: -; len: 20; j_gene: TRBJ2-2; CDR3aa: CASSLKAPSLGQGTRRELFF; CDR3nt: TGTGCCAGCAGCTTAAAAGCCCCCTCCCTCGGCCAGGGGACAAGGCGGGAGCTGTTTTTT
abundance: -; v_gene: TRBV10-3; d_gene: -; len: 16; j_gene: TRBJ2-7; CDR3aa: CAIRSARYGILYEQYF; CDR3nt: TGTGCCATCCGCAGTGCTAGATACGGGATTTTATACGAGCAGTACTTC
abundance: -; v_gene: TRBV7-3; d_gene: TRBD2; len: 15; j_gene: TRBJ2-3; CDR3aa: CASSAGLAGADTQCF; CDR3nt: TGTGCCAGCAGCGCCGGACTAGCGGGGGCGGATACGCAGTGTTTT
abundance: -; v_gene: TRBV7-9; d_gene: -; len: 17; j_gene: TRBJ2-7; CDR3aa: CASSYPRLVSYTYEQYF; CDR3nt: TGTGCCAGCAGTTACCCCCGACTAGTATCCTATACCTACGAGCAGTACTTC
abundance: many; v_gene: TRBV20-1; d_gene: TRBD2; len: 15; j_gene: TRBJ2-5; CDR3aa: CSAEGGLAAQETQYF; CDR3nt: TGCAGTGCTGAGGGGGGACTAGCGGCCCAAGAGACCCAGTACTTC
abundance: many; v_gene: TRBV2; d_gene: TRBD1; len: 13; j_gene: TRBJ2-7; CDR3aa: CASFTDRDYEQYF; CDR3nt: TGTGCCAGCTTCACGGACAGGGACTACGAGCAGTACTTC
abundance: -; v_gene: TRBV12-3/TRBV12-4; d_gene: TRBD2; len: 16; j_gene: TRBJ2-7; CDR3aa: CASSLMTSGDFYEQYF; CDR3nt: TGTGCCAGCAGTTTGATGACTAGCGGGGATTTCTACGAGCAGTACTTC
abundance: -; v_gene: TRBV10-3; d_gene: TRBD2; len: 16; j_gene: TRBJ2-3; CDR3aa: CAISRGRAASTDTQYF; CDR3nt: TGTGCCATCAGCCGCGGGAGGGCCGCCTCCACAGATACGCAGTATTTT
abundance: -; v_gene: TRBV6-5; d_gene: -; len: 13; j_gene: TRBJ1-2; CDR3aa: CASSSGVHDGYTF; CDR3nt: TGTGCCAGCAGTAGCGGGGTGCACGATGGCTACACCTTC
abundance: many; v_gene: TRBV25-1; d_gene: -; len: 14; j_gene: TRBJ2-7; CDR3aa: CASSLGPGVDEQYF; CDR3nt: TGTGCCAGCAGTCTCGGACCGGGGGTCGACGAGCAGTACTTC
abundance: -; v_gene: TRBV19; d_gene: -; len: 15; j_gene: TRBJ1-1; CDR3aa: CASSSFRKRDTEAFF; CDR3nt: TGTGCCAGTAGTAGTTTCAGGAAAAGGGACACTGAAGCTTTCTTT
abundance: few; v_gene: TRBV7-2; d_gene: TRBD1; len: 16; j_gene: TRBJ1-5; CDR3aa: CASRKTPGGIYQPQHF; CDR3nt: TGTGCCAGCAGAAAAACGCCAGGGGGCATTTATCAGCCCCAGCATTTT
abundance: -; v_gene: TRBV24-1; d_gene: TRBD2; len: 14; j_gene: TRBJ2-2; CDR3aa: CAGTAGESTGELFF; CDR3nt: TGTGCCGGCACAGCGGGGGAGAGCACCGGGGAGCTGTTTTTT
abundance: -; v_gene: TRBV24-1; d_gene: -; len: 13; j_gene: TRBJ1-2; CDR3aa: CATSGGGAYGYTF; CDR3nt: TGTGCCACCAGTGGAGGCGGTGCCTATGGCTACACCTTC
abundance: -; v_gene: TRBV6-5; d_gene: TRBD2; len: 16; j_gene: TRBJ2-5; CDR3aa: CASRELRLAGEETQYF; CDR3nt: TGTGCCAGCAGGGAGCTACGACTAGCGGGCGAAGAGACCCAGTACTTC
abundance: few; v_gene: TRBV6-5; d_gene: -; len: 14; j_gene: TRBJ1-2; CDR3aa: CASSYGGMGYGYTF; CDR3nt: TGTGCCAGCAGTTACGGGGGGATGGGCTATGGCTACACCTTC
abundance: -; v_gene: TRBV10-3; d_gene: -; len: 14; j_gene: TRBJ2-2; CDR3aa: CAISEDGHTEELFF; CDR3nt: TGTGCCATCAGTGAGGACGGACACACCGAGGAGCTGTTTTTT
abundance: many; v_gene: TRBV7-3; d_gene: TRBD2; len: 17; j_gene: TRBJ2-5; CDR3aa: CASSLTGTSGRGETQYF; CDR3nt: TGTGCCAGCAGCCTTACGGGAACTAGCGGGAGAGGGGAGACCCAGTACTTC
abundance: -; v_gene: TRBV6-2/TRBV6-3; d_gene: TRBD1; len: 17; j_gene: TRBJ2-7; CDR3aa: CASTKPRRDRGLYEQYF; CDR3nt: TGTGCCAGCACCAAACCCCGGCGGGACAGGGGGCTATACGAGCAGTACTTC
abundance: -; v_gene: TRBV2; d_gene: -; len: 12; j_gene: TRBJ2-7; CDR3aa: CASSDRGDEQYF; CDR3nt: TGTGCCAGCAGTGATCGAGGGGACGAGCAGTACTTC
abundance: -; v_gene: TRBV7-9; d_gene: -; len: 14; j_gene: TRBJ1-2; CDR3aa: CASSLERVLSGYTF; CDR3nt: TGTGCCAGCAGCTTGGAGAGGGTATTAAGTGGCTACACCTTC
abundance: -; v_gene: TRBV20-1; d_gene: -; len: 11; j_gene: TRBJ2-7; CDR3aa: CSARDLRDLNF; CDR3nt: TGCAGTGCTAGAGATTTAAGGGATCTGAACTTC
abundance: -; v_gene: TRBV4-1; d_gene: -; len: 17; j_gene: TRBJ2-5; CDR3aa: CASSQVSGALAEETQYF; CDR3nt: TGCGCCAGCAGCCAAGTATCAGGGGCTTTGGCGGAAGAGACCCAGTACTTC
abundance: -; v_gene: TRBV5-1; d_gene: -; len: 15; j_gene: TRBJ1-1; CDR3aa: CASSLMWGQDTEAFF; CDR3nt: TGCGCCAGCAGCTTGATGTGGGGGCAGGACACTGAAGCTTTCTTT
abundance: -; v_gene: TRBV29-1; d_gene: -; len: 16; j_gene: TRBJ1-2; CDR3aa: CSVDAPLGTGSYGYTF; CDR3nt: TGCAGCGTTGATGCCCCTCTAGGAACAGGATCGTATGGCTACACCTTC
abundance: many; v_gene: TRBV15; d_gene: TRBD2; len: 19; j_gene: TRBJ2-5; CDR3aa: CATSREPLASGSITETQYF; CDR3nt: TGTGCCACCAGCAGAGAACCCTTGGCTAGCGGGAGTATTACGGAGACCCAGTACTTC
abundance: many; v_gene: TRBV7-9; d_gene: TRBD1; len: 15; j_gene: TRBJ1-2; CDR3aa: CASSTSGQHLYGYTF; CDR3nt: TGTGCCAGCAGCACCTCGGGACAGCACCTCTATGGCTACACCTTC
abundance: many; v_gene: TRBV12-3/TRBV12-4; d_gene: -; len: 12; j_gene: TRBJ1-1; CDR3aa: CASSPSWTEAFF; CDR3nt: TGTGCCAGCAGTCCCTCGTGGACTGAAGCTTTCTTT
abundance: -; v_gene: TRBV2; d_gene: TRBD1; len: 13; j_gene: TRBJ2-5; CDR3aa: CASEPTGVETQYF; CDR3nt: TGTGCCAGCGAGCCAACAGGGGTCGAGACCCAGTACTTC
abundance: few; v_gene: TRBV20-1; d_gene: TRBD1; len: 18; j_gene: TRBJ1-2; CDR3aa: CSARDPLGRDRGIYGYTF; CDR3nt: TGCAGTGCTAGAGACCCTCTAGGTCGGGACAGGGGCATCTATGGCTACACCTTC
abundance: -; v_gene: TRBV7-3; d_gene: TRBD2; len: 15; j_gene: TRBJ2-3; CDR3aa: CASNGLAGATDTQYF; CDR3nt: TGTGCCAGCAACGGGCTAGCGGGAGCCACAGATACGCAGTATTTT
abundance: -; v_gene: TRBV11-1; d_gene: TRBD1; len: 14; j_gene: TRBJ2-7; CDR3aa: CASSLSRTGGEQYF; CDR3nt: TGTGCCAGCAGCTTGTCCAGGACAGGGGGCGAGCAGTACTTC
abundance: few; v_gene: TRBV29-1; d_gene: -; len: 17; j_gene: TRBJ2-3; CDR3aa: CSVGESWVVGLRDTQYF; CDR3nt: TGCAGCGTTGGAGAGAGTTGGGTAGTCGGCCTCCGGGATACGCAGTATTTT
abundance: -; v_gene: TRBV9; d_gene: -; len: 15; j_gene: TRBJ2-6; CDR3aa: CASSQVETGANVLTF; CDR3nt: TGTGCCAGCAGCCAAGTAGAAACTGGGGCCAACGTCCTGACTTTC
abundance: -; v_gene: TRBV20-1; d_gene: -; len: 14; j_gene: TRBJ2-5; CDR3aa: CSALSGTGKETQYF; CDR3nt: TGCAGTGCCCTCTCCGGGACTGGAAAAGAGACCCAGTACTTC
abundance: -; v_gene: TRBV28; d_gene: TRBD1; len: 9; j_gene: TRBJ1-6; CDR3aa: CASSSRGGF; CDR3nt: TGTGCCAGCAGTTCCAGGGGGGGGTTT
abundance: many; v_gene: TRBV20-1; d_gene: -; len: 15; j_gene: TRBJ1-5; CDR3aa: CSARDTEDGNQPQHF; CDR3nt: TGCAGTGCTAGAGATACTGAGGATGGCAATCAGCCCCAGCATTTT
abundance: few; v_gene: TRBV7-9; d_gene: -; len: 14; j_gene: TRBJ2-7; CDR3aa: CASSQEGRIYEQYF; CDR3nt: TGTGCCAGCAGCCAAGAGGGGAGGATCTACGAGCAGTACTTC
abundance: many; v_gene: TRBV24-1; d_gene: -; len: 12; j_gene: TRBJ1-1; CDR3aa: CATSDRNTEAFF; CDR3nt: TGTGCCACCTCCGACAGGAACACTGAAGCTTTCTTT
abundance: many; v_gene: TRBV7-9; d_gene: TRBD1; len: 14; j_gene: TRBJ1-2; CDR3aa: CASSTTGQAYGYTF; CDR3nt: TGTGCCAGCAGCACCACCGGACAGGCCTATGGCTACACCTTC
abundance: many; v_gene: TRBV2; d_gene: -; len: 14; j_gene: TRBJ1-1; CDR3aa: CASSDRGPWTEAFF; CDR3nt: TGTGCCAGCAGTGATAGGGGCCCGTGGACTGAAGCTTTCTTT
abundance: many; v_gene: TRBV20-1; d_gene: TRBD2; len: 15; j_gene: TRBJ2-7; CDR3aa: CSATPPASGREEQYF; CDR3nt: TGCAGTGCTACCCCCCCGGCTAGCGGGAGAGAAGAGCAGTACTTC
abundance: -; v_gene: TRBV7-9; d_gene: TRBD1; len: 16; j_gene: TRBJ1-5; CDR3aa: CASNLDRVDSNQPQHF; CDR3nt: TGTGCCAGCAACCTCGACAGGGTTGATAGCAATCAGCCCCAGCATTTT
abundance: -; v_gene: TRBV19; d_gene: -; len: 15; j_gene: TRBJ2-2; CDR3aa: CASSIVALNTGELFF; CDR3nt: TGTGCCAGTAGTATCGTTGCCCTGAACACCGGGGAGCTGTTTTTT
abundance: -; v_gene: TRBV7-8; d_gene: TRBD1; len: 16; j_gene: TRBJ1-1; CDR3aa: CASSLKTGGQNTEAFF; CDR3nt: TGTGCCAGCAGCTTAAAGACAGGGGGACAGAACACTGAAGCTTTCTTT
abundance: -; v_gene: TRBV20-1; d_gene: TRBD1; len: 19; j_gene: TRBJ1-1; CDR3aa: CSARIASRGEGQPQTEAFF; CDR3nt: TGCAGTGCTAGAATCGCATCGCGGGGGGAGGGACAGCCCCAGACTGAAGCTTTCTTT
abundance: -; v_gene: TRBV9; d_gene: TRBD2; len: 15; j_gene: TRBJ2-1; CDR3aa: CASSQLAGEGNEQFF; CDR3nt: TGTGCCAGCAGCCAACTAGCGGGTGAGGGCAATGAGCAGTTCTTC
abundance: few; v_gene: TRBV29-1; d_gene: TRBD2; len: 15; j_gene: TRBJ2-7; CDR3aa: CSALDTSGPSYEQYF; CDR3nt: TGCAGCGCGCTAGATACTAGCGGACCCTCCTACGAGCAGTACTTC
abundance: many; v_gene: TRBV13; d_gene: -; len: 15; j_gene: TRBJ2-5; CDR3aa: CASSSHQRAGETQYF; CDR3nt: TGTGCCAGCAGCTCCCACCAGCGGGCTGGGGAGACCCAGTACTTC